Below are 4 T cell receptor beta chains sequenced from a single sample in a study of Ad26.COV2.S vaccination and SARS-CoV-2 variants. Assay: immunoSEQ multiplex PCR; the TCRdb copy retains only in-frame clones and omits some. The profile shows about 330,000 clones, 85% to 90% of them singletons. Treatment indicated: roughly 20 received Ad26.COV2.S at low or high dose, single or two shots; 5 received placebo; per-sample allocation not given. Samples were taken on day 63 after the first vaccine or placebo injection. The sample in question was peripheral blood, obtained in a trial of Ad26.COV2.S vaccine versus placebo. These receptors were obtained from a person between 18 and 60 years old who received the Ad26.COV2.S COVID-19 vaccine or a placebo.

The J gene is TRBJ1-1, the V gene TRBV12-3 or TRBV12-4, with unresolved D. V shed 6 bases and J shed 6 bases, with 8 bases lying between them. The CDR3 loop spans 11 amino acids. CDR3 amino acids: CASSLTPEAFF. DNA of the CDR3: TGTGCCAGCAGCTTGACTCCTGAAGCTTTCTTT.

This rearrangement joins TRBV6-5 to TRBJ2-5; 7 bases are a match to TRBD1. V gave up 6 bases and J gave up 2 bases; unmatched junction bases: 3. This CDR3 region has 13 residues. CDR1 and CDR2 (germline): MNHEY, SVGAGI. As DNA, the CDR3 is TGTGCCAGCAGGAGGGGGCAGCAAGAGACCCAGTACTTC. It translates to CASRRGQQETQYF.

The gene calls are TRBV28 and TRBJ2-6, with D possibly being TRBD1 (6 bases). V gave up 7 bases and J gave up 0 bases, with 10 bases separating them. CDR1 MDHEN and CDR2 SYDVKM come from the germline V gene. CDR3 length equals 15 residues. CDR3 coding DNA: TGTGCCAGCATGGACAGCCGCTCTGGGGCCAACGTCCTGACTTTC. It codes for CASMDSRSGANVLTF.

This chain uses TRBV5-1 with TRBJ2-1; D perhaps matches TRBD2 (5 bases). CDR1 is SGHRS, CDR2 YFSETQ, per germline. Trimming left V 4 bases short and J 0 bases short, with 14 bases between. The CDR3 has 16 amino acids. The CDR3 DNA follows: TGCGCCAGCAGCCTTGCCGGGATCAGCTCCTACAATGAGCAGTTCTTC. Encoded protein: CASSLAGISSYNEQFF.